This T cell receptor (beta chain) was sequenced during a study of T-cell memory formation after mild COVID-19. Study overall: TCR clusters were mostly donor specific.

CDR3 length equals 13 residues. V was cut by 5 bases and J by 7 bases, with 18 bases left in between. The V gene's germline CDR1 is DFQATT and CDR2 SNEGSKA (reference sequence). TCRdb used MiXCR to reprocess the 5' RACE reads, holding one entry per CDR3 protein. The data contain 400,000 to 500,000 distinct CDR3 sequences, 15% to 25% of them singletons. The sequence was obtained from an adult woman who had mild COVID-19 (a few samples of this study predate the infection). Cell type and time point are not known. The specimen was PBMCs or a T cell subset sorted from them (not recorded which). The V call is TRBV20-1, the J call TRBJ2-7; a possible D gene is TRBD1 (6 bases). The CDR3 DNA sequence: TGCAGTGCTTCTGTTACCGGGACACCTGAGCAGTACTTC. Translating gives CSASVTGTPEQYF.